This TCR beta chain was identified in a study of read filtering for tumor transcriptome and immune sequencing. This clonotype was observed many times. Trimming took 4 bases from V and 4 from J, leaving 12 bases between them. The V gene's germline CDR1 is SGHTA and CDR2 FQGNSA. This CDR3 is 14 amino acids long. This library used around 400 ng RNA and molecular barcoded adaptors spanning alpha/delta and beta/gamma chains. Each CDR3 protein is one row after TCRdb ran MiXCR on the reads. The data contain around 31,000 distinct CDR3 sequences, approximately 17% of them singletons. What was sequenced was a population of CD138-negative cells sorted from bone marrow. The chain combines TRBV7-2 with TRBJ2-3, with unresolved D. The clonotype originates from a donor older than 35 with multiple myeloma. CDR3 nucleotide sequence: TGTGCCAGCAGCTGGCTATCTAGTGCAGATACGCAGTATTTT. Protein product: CASSWLSSADTQYF.